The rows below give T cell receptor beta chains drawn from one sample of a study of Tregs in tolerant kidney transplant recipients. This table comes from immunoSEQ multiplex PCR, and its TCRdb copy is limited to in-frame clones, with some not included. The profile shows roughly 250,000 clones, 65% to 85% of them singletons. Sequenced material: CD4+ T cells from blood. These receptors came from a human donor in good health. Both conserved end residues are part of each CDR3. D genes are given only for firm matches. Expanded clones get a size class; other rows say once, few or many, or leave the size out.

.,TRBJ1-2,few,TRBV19,CASRLQDFYGYTF,TGTGCCAGTAGACTCCAGGACTTCTATGGCTACACCTTC
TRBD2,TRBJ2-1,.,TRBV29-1,CSAGTSVEQFF,TGCAGCGCCGGGACTAGCGTTGAGCAGTTCTTC
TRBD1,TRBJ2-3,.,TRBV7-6,CASSLAGQGMRPTDTQYF,TGTGCCAGCAGCTTAGCAGGACAGGGGATGAGGCCCACAGATACGCAGTATTTT
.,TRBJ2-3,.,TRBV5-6,CASSYSVTADTQYF,TGTGCCAGCAGCTACAGCGTGACCGCAGATACGCAGTATTTT
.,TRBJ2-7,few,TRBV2,CASSERSASYEQYF,TGTGCCAGCAGTGAACGAAGCGCCTCCTACGAGCAGTACTTC
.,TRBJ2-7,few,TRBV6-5,CASRRNALYEQYF,TGTGCCAGCAGGAGGAACGCGCTCTACGAGCAGTACTTC
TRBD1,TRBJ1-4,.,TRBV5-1,CASSPGQGKMEKLFF,TGCGCCAGCAGTCCGGGACAGGGTAAAATGGAAAAACTGTTTTTT
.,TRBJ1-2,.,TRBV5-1,CASSLVGGYGHTF,TGCGCCAGCAGCTTGGTGGGGGGCTATGGCCACACCTTC
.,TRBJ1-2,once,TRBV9,CASSVREGRGNYGYTF,TGTGCCAGCAGCGTAAGGGAGGGCAGGGGCAACTATGGCTACACCTTC
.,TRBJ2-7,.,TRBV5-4,CASSLQGDIHEQYF,TGTGCCAGCAGCTTGCAAGGAGATATACACGAGCAGTACTTC
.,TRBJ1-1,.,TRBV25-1,CASSESRRGNTEAFF,TGTGCCAGCAGTGAATCGAGGAGGGGGAACACTGAAGCTTTCTTT
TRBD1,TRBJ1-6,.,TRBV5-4,CASSLSRGDNSPLHF,TGTGCCAGCAGCTTGAGCAGGGGGGATAATTCACCCCTCCACTTT